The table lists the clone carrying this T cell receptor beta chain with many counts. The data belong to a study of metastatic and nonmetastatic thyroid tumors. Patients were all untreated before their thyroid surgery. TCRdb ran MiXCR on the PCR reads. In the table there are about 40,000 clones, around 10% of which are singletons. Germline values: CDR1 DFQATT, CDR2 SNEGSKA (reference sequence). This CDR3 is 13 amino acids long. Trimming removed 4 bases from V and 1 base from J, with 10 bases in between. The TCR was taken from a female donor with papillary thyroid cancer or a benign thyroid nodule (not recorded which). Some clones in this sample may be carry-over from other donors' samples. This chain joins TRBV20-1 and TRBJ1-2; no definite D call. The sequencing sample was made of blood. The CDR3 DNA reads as TGCAGTGCTACCCTCCAGAGTAACTATGGCTACACCTTC. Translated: CSATLQSNYGYTF.